These 4 T cell receptor beta chains were all obtained from the same sample, sequenced in a study of CD8+ T cells in alopecia areata. Sequencing templates came from extracted RNA that was reverse transcribed into cDNA. Data came from immunoSEQ multiplex PCR; TCRdb stores just in-frame clones and leaves some out. The record shows around 2,100 clones for this sample, with no singletons present. The sample taken for sequencing was lesional skin. These receptors came from a C3H/HeJ mouse with alopecia areata. MHC haplotype of the mouse line: H2-k.

This clone has a count of ten or more. Gene and germline names: mouse. Coverage ceases 4 residues before the CDR3 finishes, and the germline J gene fills in the end. This sequence joins TRBV13-1 and TRBJ1-2, with 8 bases fitting TRBD1. CDR3 length: 13 residues. With V trimmed by 3 bases and J by 3 bases, 1 base remained unmatched. Germline CDR1 and CDR2: NSHNY and SYGAGN. CDR3 bases read: TGTGCCAGCAGTGGACAGGGGCACTCC. Its protein is CASSGQGHS. The entire CDR3 protein reads CASSGQGHSDYTF.

This clone was found many times. Germline and genes: mouse. The read ends 4 residues shy of where the CDR3 ends; the end is completed using the germline J gene. This chain uses TRBV5 with TRBJ2-7; 8 bases match TRBD1. This CDR3 has 15 amino acids. The V segment lost 3 bases and the J segment 0 bases; nucleotides outside the gene matches: 4. The germline gives CDR1 LGHNA, CDR2 YNLKQL (reference sequence). The CDR3 loop is CASSHDRGSSYEQYF. The sequenced CDR3 bases are TGTGCCAGCAGCCACGACAGGGGAAGCTCCTAT.

This clone has ten or more counts. Mouse names are used for the genes. Sequencing ends 4 residues short of the CDR3 end; the germline J gene provides the rest. The chain joins TRBV5 to TRBJ1-2; possibly TRBD1 for D (6 bases). The length of the CDR3 is 15 residues. Germline loops: CDR1 LGHNA, CDR2 YNLKQL (reference sequence). The CDR3 region is CASSQGGLGGLDYTF. The CDR3 DNA, read in part, is TGTGCCAGCAGCCAAGGGGGACTGGGGGGGCTC.

This clone came up many times. Genes and germline come from the mouse. Read data end 4 residues before the CDR3 end; the end is taken from the germline J gene. The chain has TRBV16 and TRBJ2-7, with 13 bases that match TRBD2. J lost 2 bases, V lost 5 bases, and 3 bases had no gene match. Germline assignment: CDR1 SGHSA and CDR2 FRNQAP. The CDR3 loop spans 15 amino acids. CDR3 bases read: TGTGCAAGCAGCCCCGGGACTGGGGGGGCCTAT. Translating it yields CASSPGTGGAY. The full CDR3 reads CASSPGTGGAYEQYF.